What follows are 16 T cell receptor delta chains derived from one specimen sequenced in a study of gamma-delta T cells after stem cell transplantation. TCRdb called clones from the RT-PCR reads again using CATT. Altogether about 2,600 delta-chain clones are present, 1.5% to 2% being singletons, with the ten largest covering approximately 41%. The specimen was gamma-delta T cells. Receptors originate from a human donor. It is not recorded whose cells these are; they may come from a transplant donor.

There are a few counts of this clone. A far larger clone is one nucleotide away, so this likely arose from a read error. Other DNA sequences of this sample code for an identical CDR3. This chain joins TRDV2 and TRDJ1, with 10 bases fitting TRDD3. The CDR3 totals 17 residues. Germline CDR1 GEAIGNYY, CDR2 EKD. CDR3 sequence reads: CACDKLGDLGLTDKLIF. CDR3 coding DNA: TGTGCCTGTGACAAACTGGGGGATTTGGGTCTCACCGACAAACTCATCTTT.

By proportion, this clone is medium-sized. The chain recombines TRDV2 with TRDJ1; perhaps TRDD3 as D (5 bases). Trimming took off 2 bases at V and 1 base at J, with 10 bases between the two ends. CDR1 is GEAIGNYY, CDR2 EKD, per germline. This CDR3 comprises 14 residues. The CDR3 here is CACDNIRGTDKLIF. The DNA for the CDR3 is TGTGCCTGTGACAACATACGCGGCACCGATAAACTCATCTTT.

As to this clone: A much larger clonotype is one base distant, so this may be a read error. This chain links TRDV2 with TRDJ1; weak D call: TRDD2 (5 bases). The CDR3 sequence is 18 residues long. The germline V gene encodes CDR1 GEAIGNYY and CDR2 EKD. V lost 0 bases and J 1 base, leaving 20 bases between the germline ends. The CDR3 reads CACDTVPSGLPFTDKLIF. CDR3 DNA: TGTGCCTGTGACACCGTGCCTAGTGGGCTTCCATTCACCGATAAACTCATCTTT.

This clone was seen only a few times. The protein TCRdb gives is from a much larger clone and does not agree with this DNA's translation at residue 11, likely a read error; the protein shown here comes from the DNA. The chain has TRDV2 and TRDJ1; 13 bases fit TRDD3. The germline V gene has CDR1 GEAIGNYY and CDR2 EKD. Trimming took 3 bases from V and 0 from J; bases not matched to a gene: 12. This CDR3 has 19 residues. The CDR3 DNA reads TGTGCCTGTGACGCTATACTGGGGGATACGTACGGGGACACCGATAAACTCATCTTT. Protein sequence: CACDAILGDTYGDTDKLIF.

This clone was seen a few times. A much bigger clone sits one base away, suggesting this may be a read error. The chain uses TRDV1 and TRDJ1; 11 nucleotides line up with TRDD3. CDR3 length: 20 amino acids. Germline loops: CDR1 TSWWSYY, CDR2 QGS. The CDR3 spells CALGDPSYFWGIPKTDKPIF. In nucleotides, the CDR3 is TGTGCTCTTGGGGACCCTTCTTACTTCTGGGGGATACCCAAAACCGATAAACCCATCTTT.

This clone is labeled as medium-sized. The chain recombines TRDV1 with TRDJ1; 12 nucleotides line up with TRDD3. The V and J ends lost 0 bases and 0 bases, in that order; junction bases with no gene match: 11. Germline V lookup: CDR1 TSWWSYY, CDR2 QGS. CDR3 size: 20 residues. As DNA, the CDR3 is TGTGCTCTTGGGGAACTTATCCCTGGGGGATACGCGGGGTACACCGATAAACTCATCTTT. Amino acids: CALGELIPGGYAGYTDKLIF.

This clone has at least ten counts. It is likely a read error: a sequence one base away is far more abundant. The chain couples TRDV1 to TRDJ1; D is ambiguous. Germline-derived CDR1 and CDR2 are TSWWSYY and QGS. V lost 3 bases and J 0 bases, leaving 32 bases between the germline ends. CDR3 size: 22 residues. As DNA, the CDR3 is TGTGCTCTTGGGGACTTACGGCTGGCTTGGTTTGACACTCCCGACTACACCGATAAACTCATCTTT. Its translation: CALGDLRLAWFDTPDYTDKLIF.

This clone has only a few counts. The TCRdb protein, from a much larger clone, departs from this DNA's translation at residue 5, likely by read error; the protein shown derives from the DNA. The chain combines TRDV2 with TRDJ1, with 10 nucleotides matching TRDD3. CDR3 length equals 16 residues. After removal of 3 bases from V and 1 base from J, the junction contained 7 bases not matched to a gene. CDR1 and CDR2 (germline): GEAIGNYY, EKD. CDR3 residues: CACDGLLGDATDKLIF. The CDR3, as DNA: TGTGCCTGTGACGGCCTACTGGGGGATGCCACCGATAAACTCATCTTT.

Turning to this clone: TCRdb has a much larger clone's protein, which differs at residue 16 from the translation of this DNA, likely because of a read error; what is shown is the protein translated from the DNA. V is TRDV2 and J is TRDJ1; 13 bases line up with TRDD3. The CDR3 loop spans 21 amino acids. Germline lookup yields CDR1 GEAIGNYY and CDR2 EKD. V lost 3 bases and J lost 3; bases outside the gene matches: 21. As DNA, the CDR3 is TGTGCCTGTGACCCCGTATCCTATCGTACTGGGGGATACGTTGGCGCCGATAAACTCATCTTT. This encodes CACDPVSYRTGGYVGADKLIF.

This clone was seen a handful of times. TCRdb has a much larger clone's protein, which differs at residue 5 from the translation of this DNA, likely because of a read error; what is shown is the protein translated from the DNA. In DNA, the CDR3 is TGTGCCTGTGACGCACTGGGGGCTCAATTCGATAAACTCATCTTT. It translates to CACDALGAQFDKLIF. The V call is TRDV2, the J call TRDJ1; 8 nucleotides line up with TRDD3. The germline V gene has CDR1 GEAIGNYY and CDR2 EKD. This CDR3 spans 15 amino acids. V was clipped by 3 bases and J by 4 bases; unmatched bases: 9.

By frequency in the sample, this clone is medium-sized. The same CDR3 is also encoded by other DNA sequences in this sample. The chain joins TRDV2 to TRDJ1, with TRDD3 matching 8 bases. The length of the CDR3 is 16 residues. Germline CDR1 and CDR2: GEAIGNYY and EKD. V shed 3 bases, J shed 0 bases, and the junction held 8 bases outside the gene matches. CDR3 sequence: CACDALGDRNTDKLIF. The CDR3 DNA sequence: TGTGCCTGTGACGCTCTGGGGGACCGTAACACCGATAAACTCATCTTT.

In its sample, this clone ranks as medium-sized. V is TRDV1 and J is TRDJ2, with 13 bases matching TRDD3. The J segment lost 0 bases and the V segment lost 0 bases, leaving 16 bases of the junction unmatched. The germline V gene has CDR1 TSWWSYY and CDR2 QGS. CDR3 length equals 23 residues. CDR3 sequence: CALGELRLDWGIRLIALTAQLFF. In DNA, the CDR3 is TGTGCTCTTGGGGAACTCCGCCTCGACTGGGGGATACGCTTGATCGCTTTGACAGCACAACTCTTCTTT.

This clone was detected a few times. The protein held in TCRdb is that of a much larger clone and does not match this DNA's translation at residue 7, likely because of a read error; the protein shown is translated from the DNA. The chain is built from TRDV2 and TRDJ1, with 7 positions matching TRDD3. The CDR3 length is 18 residues. Per the germline V gene, CDR1 is GEAIGNYY and CDR2 is EKD. V shed 1 base and J 2 bases; nucleotides not matched to a gene: 15. As DNA, the CDR3 is TGTGCCTGTGACACGGTCGCACTGGGGCCCCAGCGAACCGATAAACTCATCTTT. Translated, it gives CACDTVALGPQRTDKLIF.

The sample holds a few counts of this clone. The chain employs TRDV2 and TRDJ1, with D possibly matching TRDD3 (6 bases). The germline V and J ends were trimmed by 3 bases and 0 bases, with 13 bases remaining between them. The CDR3 has 15 amino acids. CDR1 is GEAIGNYY and CDR2 is EKD in the germline V gene. In DNA, the CDR3 is TGTGCCTGTGACGAGGGGATTACGTACACCGATAAACTCATCTTT. It is translated as CACDEGITYTDKLIF.

Comments on this clone: Since a far larger clone is one base different, this is likely a read error. This CDR3 is also generated by other DNA sequences in the sample. The chain joins TRDV2 to TRDJ1; the match to TRDD3 covers 9 bases. V lost 3 bases to trimming and J lost 1 base; unmatched junction nucleotides: 8. The germline gives CDR1 GEAIGNYY, CDR2 EKD. The CDR3 runs to 16 residues. CDR3 loop: CACDDLLGDATDKLIF. The CDR3 coding sequence is TGTGCCTGTGACGACCTGCTGGGGGATGCCACCGATAAACTCATCTTT.

Points on this clone: This likely reflects a read error, since a far larger clone is one base away. The sample has other DNA sequences that encode this CDR3 too. The rearrangement uses TRDV2 and TRDJ1; D is undetermined. CDR1 and CDR2 (germline): GEAIGNYY, EKD. V lost 0 bases and J lost 0, with 10 bases in between. The CDR3 loop spans 15 amino acids. CDR3 nucleotide sequence: TGTGCCTGTGACACCGTCTCCCTGCACACCGATAAACTCATCTTT. Residues: CACDTVSLHTDKLIF.